This TCR beta chain was retrieved from a study of control samples from healthy donors and cancer patients. CDR3 length equals 15 residues. V was cut by 0 bases and J by 7 bases, with 12 bases left in between. CDR1 is MNHNS and CDR2 is SASEGT in the germline V gene. Sequencing used immunoSEQ multiplex PCR; TCRdb keeps in-frame clones, though not all of them. Of 70,000 to 95,000 clones listed, roughly 93% are singletons. The clonotype comes from a woman in her thirties or forties with lung cancer. This chain joins TRBV6-1 and TRBJ1-4, with a possible D match to TRBD1 (5 bases). Sequencing was performed on PBMCs. CDR3 amino acids: CASSEAGEGIEKLFF. In nucleotides, the CDR3 is TGTGCCAGCAGTGAAGCGGGGGAGGGTATTGAAAAACTGTTTTTT.